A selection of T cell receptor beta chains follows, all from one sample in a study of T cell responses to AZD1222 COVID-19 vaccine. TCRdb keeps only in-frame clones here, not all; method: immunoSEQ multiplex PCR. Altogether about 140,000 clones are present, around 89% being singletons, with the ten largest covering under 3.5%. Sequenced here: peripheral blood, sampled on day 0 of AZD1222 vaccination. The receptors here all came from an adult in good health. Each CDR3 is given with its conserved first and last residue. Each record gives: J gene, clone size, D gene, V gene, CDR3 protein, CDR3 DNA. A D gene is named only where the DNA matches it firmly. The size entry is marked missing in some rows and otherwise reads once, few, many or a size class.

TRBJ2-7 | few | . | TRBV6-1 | CASSEASGYEQYF | TGTGCCAGCAGTGAAGCGTCGGGCTACGAGCAGTACTTC
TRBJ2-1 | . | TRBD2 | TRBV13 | CASSSNKGTSDSSYNEQFF | TGTGCCAGCAGCTCCAATAAAGGGACTAGCGATAGCTCCTACAATGAGCAGTTCTTC
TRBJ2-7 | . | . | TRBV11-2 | CASSLEPTDTYEQYF | TGTGCCAGCAGCTTAGAGCCGACAGATACCTACGAGCAGTACTTC
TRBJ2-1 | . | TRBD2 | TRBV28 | CASSNIPSRAGEDPYNEQFF | TGTGCCAGCAGTAATATACCCTCACGAGCGGGAGAAGACCCCTACAATGAGCAGTTCTTC
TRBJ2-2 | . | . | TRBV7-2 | CASSLGEIGELFF | TGTGCCAGCAGCTTGGGTGAAATCGGGGAGCTGTTTTTT
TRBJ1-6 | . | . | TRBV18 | CASSPGTGRRFHF | TGTGCCAGCTCACCGGGAACAGGGCGGCGTTTTCACTTT
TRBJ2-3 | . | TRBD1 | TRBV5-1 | CASSWPRTGGAWGSTDTQYF | TGCGCCAGCAGCTGGCCAAGGACAGGGGGCGCGTGGGGTAGCACAGATACGCAGTATTTT
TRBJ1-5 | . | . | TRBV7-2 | CASQRTAGGNQPQHF | TGTGCCAGCCAACGCACTGCGGGTGGCAATCAGCCCCAGCATTTT
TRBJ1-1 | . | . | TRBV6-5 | CASRTYRAQNTEAFF | TGTGCCAGCAGGACCTACAGGGCACAGAACACTGAAGCTTTCTTT
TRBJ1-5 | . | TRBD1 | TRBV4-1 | CASSQGDRVGYNQPQHF | TGCGCCAGCAGCCAAGGGGACAGGGTGGGATATAATCAGCCCCAGCATTTT
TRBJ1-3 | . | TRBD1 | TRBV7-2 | CASSKGTAGNTIYF | TGTGCCAGCAGTAAAGGGACAGCGGGAAACACCATATATTTT
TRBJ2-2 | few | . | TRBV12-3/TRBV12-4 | CASSLRTTGELFF | TGTGCCAGCAGTTTAAGGACCACCGGGGAGCTGTTTTTT
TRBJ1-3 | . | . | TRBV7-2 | CASSGGSGVTSGNTIYF | TGTGCCAGCAGCGGGGGGTCCGGGGTAACCTCTGGAAACACCATATATTTT
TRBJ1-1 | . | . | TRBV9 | CASSPTPSTEAFF | TGTGCCAGCAGCCCCACCCCTTCGACTGAAGCTTTCTTT
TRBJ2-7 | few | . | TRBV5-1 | CASRLTGPEGEQYF | TGCGCCAGCAGGTTGACTGGACCGGAAGGCGAGCAGTACTTC
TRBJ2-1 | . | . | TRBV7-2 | CASSLSGGFGNEQFF | TGTGCCAGCAGCTTAAGTGGGGGGTTCGGCAATGAGCAGTTCTTC
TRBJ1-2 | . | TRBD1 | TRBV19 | CASSPGTATNGGYTF | TGTGCCAGTAGTCCCGGGACAGCTACTAACGGGGGCTACACCTTC
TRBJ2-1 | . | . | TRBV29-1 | CSVVFQSSPYYNEQFF | TGCAGCGTTGTTTTCCAGTCTAGCCCCTACTACAATGAGCAGTTCTTC
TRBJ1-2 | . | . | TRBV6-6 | CASSDSGDGRDYGYTF | TGTGCCAGCAGTGACTCGGGGGACGGGAGAGACTATGGCTACACCTTC
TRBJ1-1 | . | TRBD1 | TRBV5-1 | CASSSGPGQGATEAFF | TGCGCCAGCAGCTCCGGCCCAGGACAGGGGGCCACTGAAGCTTTCTTT
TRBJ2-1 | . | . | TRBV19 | CASRLLSSYNEQFF | TGTGCCAGTAGACTCCTTAGCTCCTACAATGAGCAGTTCTTC
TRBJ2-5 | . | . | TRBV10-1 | CASSVPRRVRETQYF | TGCGCCAGCAGTGTTCCTCGGCGGGTCAGAGAGACCCAGTACTTC
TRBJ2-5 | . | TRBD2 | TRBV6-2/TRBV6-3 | CASSYSGGGETQYF | TGTGCCAGCAGTTACTCCGGCGGGGGAGAGACCCAGTACTTC
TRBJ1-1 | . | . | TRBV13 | CASSFGWQAFF | TGTGCCAGCAGCTTCGGATGGCAAGCTTTCTTT
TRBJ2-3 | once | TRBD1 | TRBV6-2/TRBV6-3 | CASSSRQGRTDTQYF | TGTGCCAGCAGTTCGAGACAGGGTCGCACAGATACGCAGTATTTT
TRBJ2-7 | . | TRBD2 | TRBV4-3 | CASSQQYSGGFYEQYF | TGCGCCAGCAGCCAACAGTACAGCGGGGGGTTCTACGAGCAGTACTTC
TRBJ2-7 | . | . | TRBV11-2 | CASTPRAVYQPYEQYF | TGTGCCAGCACCCCCCGGGCAGTCTACCAACCTTACGAGCAGTACTTC
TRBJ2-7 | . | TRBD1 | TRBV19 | CASAFGTGFYEQYF | TGTGCCAGCGCGTTCGGGACAGGATTTTACGAGCAGTACTTC
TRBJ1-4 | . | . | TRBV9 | CASSVGANEKLFF | TGTGCCAGCAGCGTAGGAGCTAATGAAAAACTGTTTTTT
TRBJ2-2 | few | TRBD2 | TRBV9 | CASSETSVYTGELFF | TGTGCCAGCAGCGAAACTAGCGTTTACACCGGGGAGCTGTTTTTT
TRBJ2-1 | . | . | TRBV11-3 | CASSLRTGEQFF | TGTGCCAGCAGCCTCAGAACGGGTGAGCAGTTCTTC
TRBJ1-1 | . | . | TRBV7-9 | CASSLEVHRDMNTEAFF | TGTGCCAGCAGCTTAGAGGTGCACAGAGATATGAACACTGAAGCTTTCTTT
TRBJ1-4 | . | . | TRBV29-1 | CSARSSGYRDEKLFF | TGCAGCGCCCGCAGCTCGGGCTACCGGGATGAAAAACTGTTTTTT
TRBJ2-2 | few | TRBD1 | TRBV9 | CASSSSRTGGTGELFF | TGTGCCAGCAGCAGCTCGCGGACAGGGGGTACCGGGGAGCTGTTTTTT
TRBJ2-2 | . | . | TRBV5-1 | CASSLAGTNTGELFF | TGCGCCAGCAGCTTGGCCGGGACGAACACCGGGGAGCTGTTTTTT
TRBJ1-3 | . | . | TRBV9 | CASSVSGGSSGNTIYF | TGTGCCAGCAGCGTAAGTGGAGGGAGCTCTGGAAACACCATATATTTT
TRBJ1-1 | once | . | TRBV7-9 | CASSLSRMNTEAFF | TGTGCCAGCAGCTTATCACGTATGAACACTGAAGCTTTCTTT
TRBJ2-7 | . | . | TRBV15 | CATSSHRDSYEQYF | TGTGCCACCAGCAGCCATAGGGACTCCTACGAGCAGTACTTC
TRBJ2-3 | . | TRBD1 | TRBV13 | CASSPDREPDTQYF | TGTGCCAGCAGCCCGGACAGGGAACCAGATACGCAGTATTTT
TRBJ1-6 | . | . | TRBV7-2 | CASSLDSSYNSPLHF | TGTGCCAGCAGCTTAGACAGCTCCTATAATTCACCCCTCCACTTT
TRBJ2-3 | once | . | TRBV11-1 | CASSFNIARRDTQYF | TGTGCCAGCAGCTTCAATATTGCGCGGAGAGATACGCAGTATTTT
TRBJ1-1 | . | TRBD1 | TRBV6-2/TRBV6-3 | CASSYFAGGGEAFF | TGTGCCAGCAGTTACTTTGCAGGGGGCGGTGAAGCTTTCTTT
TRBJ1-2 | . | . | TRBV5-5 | CASSLSRDYGYTF | TGTGCCAGCAGCTTAAGTAGAGACTATGGCTACACCTTC
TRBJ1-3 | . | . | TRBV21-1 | CASTPGTGDPNITSGNTIYF | TGTGCCAGCACCCCCGGGACAGGGGACCCCAATATCACGTCTGGAAACACCATATATTTT
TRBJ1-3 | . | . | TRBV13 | CASSPRGSGNTIYF | TGTGCCAGCAGCCCTCGGGGCTCTGGAAACACCATATATTTT
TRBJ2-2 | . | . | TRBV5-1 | CASSVFSRTNTGELFF | TGCGCCAGCAGCGTGTTCTCTCGAACGAACACCGGGGAGCTGTTTTTT
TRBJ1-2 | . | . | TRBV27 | CASSFSSDYGYTF | TGTGCCAGCAGTTTCTCGAGTGACTATGGCTACACCTTC
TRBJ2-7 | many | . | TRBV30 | CALRQAGYYEQYF | TGTGCCTTGAGACAGGCAGGCTACTACGAGCAGTACTTC
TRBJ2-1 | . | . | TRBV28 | CASRPGLHYNEQFF | TGTGCCAGCAGGCCGGGACTCCACTACAATGAGCAGTTCTTC
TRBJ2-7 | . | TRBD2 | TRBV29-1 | CSVLAGSSYEQYF | TGCAGCGTTCTAGCGGGGAGCTCCTACGAGCAGTACTTC
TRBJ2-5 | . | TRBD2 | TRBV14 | CASSQDVLSGRSLGETQYF | TGTGCCAGCAGCCAAGACGTTCTTAGCGGGAGGTCCTTGGGAGAGACCCAGTACTTC
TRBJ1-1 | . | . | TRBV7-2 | CASSLGQLNTEAFF | TGTGCCAGCAGCTTAGGGCAACTGAACACTGAAGCTTTCTTT
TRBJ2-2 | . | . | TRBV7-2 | CASSLGGSNGELFF | TGTGCCAGCAGCTTAGGAGGGTCGAACGGGGAGCTGTTTTTT
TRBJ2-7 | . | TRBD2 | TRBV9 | CASSLTAGGLDEQYF | TGTGCCAGCAGCTTAACGGCGGGGGGGCTCGACGAGCAGTACTTC